A single count supports the clone carrying this T cell receptor beta chain. Per the authors' pipeline: Using reference gene primer amplification, nucleated cell counts were estimated. Using immunoSEQ multiplex PCR, the repertoire was profiled, and TCRdb retains in-frame clones only, with some absent. From that table come the V and J calls and clone size; the DNA was used to work out D and trimming. The data contain around 43,000 clones, approximately 86% of them singletons. This record comes from a study of blood T cell repertoires in COVID-19. In the study overall: Specimens from acute and convalescent COVID-19 originated in the United States, Italy and Spain. From T cells, B-cell-depleted T cells, or PBMCs came the material, which was cDNA or gDNA.

Germline V gene data show CDR1 as LNHDA and CDR2 as SQIVND (reference sequence). This CDR3 comprises 16 residues. V shed 6 bases and J 6 bases; nucleotides not matched to a gene: 13. Sequencing was performed on peripheral blood. The receptor was isolated from a man in his forties or fifties in a cohort sampled during active COVID-19. The genes are TRBV19 and TRBJ1-4, with 7 nucleotides matching TRBD1. The CDR3: CASSLFPQGGDEKLFF. The CDR3 nucleotides are TGTGCCAGTAGCCTCTTCCCTCAGGGGGGCGATGAAAAACTGTTTTTT.